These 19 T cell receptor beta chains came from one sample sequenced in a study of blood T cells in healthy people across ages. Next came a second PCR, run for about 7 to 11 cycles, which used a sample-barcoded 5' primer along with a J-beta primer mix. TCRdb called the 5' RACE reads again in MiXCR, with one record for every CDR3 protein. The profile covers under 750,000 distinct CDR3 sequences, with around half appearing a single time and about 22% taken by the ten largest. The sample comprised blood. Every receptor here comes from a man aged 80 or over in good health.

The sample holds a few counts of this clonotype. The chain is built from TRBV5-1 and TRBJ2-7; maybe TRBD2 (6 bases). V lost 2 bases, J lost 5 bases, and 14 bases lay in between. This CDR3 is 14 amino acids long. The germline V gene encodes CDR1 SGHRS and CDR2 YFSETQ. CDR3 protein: CASSLSGRVDEQYF. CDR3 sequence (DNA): TGCGCCAGCAGCTTATCCGGGAGAGTTGACGAGCAGTACTTC.

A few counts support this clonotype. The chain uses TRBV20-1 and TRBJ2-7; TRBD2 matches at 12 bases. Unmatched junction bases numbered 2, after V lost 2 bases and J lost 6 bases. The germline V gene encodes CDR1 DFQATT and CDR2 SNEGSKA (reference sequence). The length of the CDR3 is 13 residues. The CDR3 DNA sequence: TGCAGTGCTAGACTAGCGGGAGGGTCCGAGCAGTACTTC. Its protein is CSARLAGGSEQYF.

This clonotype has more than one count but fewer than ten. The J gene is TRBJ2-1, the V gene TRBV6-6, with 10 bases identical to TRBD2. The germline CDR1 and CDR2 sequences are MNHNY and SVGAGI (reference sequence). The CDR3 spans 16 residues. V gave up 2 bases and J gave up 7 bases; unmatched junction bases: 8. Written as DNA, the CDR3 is TGTGCCAGCAGTTACGGGGCTAGCGGGAGTGGAAATGAGCAGTTCTTC. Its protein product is CASSYGASGSGNEQFF.

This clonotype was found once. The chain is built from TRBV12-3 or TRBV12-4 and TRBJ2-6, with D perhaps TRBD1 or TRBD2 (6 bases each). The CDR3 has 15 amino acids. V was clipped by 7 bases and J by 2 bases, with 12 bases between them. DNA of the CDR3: TGTGCCAGCACCCCGGGGGCGCCTGGGGCCAACGTCCTGACTTTC. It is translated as CASTPGAPGANVLTF.

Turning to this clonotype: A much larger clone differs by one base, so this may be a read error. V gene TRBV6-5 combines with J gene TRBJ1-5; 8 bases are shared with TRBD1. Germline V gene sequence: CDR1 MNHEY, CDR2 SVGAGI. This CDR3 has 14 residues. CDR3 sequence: CASSSGQGGQSQHF. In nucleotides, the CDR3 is TGTGCCAGCAGTTCCGGACAGGGCGGTCAGTCCCAGCATTTT.

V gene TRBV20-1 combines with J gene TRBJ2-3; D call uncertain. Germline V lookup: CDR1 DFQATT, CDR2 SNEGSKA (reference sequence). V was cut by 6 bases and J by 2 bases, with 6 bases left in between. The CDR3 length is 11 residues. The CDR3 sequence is CSAKTTDTQYF. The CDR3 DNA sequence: TGCAGTGCCAAGACCACAGATACGCAGTATTTT.

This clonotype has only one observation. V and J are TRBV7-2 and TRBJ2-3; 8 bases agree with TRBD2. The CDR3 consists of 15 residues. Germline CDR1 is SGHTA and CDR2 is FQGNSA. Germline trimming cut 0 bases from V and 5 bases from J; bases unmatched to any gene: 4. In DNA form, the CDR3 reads TGTGCCAGCAGCTTAGCCGGGAGGGCCATAGATACGCAGTATTTT. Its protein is CASSLAGRAIDTQYF.

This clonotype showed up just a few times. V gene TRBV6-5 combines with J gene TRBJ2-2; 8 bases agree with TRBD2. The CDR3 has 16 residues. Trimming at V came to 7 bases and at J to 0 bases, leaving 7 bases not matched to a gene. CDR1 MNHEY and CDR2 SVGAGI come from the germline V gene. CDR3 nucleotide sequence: TGTGCCAGCACTCCCCGGGGGGGCGCGAACACCGGGGAGCTGTTTTTT. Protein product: CASTPRGGANTGELFF.

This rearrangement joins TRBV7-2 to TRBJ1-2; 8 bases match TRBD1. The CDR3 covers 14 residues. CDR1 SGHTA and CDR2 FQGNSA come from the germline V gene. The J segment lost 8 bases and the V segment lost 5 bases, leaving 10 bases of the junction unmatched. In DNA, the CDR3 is TGTGCCAGCAGCCCGGGACAGGCCTGGGGGGGCTACACCTTC. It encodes CASSPGQAWGGYTF. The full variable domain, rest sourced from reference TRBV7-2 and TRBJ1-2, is GAGVSQSPSNKVTEKGKDVELRCDPISGHTALYWYRQSLGQGLEFLIYFQGNSAPDKSGLPSDRFSAERTGGSVSTLTIQRTQQEDSAVYLCASSPGQAWGGYTFGSGTRLTVV.

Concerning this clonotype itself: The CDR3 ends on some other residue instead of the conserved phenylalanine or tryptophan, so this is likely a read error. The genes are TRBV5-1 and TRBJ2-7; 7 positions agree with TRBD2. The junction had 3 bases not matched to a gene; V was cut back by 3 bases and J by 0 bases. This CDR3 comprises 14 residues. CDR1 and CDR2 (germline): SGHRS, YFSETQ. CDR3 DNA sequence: TGCGCCAGCAGCTCCGGGACTAACTCCTACGAGCAGTACTAC. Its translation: CASSSGTNSYEQYY.

CDR3 sequence: CASSLNSDSYNEQFF. DNA of the CDR3: TGCGCCAGCAGCTTGAACAGCGACTCCTACAATGAGCAGTTCTTC. The chain is built from TRBV5-1 and TRBJ2-1; the D is unclear. The CDR3 has 15 amino acids. CDR1 and CDR2 from the germline V gene are SGHRS and YFSETQ. Trimming took off 1 base at V and 0 bases at J, with 8 bases between the two ends.

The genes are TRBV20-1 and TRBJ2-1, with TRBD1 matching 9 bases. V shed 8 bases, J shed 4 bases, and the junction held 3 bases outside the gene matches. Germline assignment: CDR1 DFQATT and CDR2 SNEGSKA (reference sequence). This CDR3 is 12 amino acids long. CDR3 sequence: CSTGQGYNEQFF. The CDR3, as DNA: TGCAGTACGGGACAGGGTTACAATGAGCAGTTCTTC.

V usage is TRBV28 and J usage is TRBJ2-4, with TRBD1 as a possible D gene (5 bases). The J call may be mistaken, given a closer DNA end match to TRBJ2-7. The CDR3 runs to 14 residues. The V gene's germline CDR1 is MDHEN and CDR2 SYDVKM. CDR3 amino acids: CASSLGPTYYEQYF. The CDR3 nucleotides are TGTGCCAGCAGTTTGGGGCCCACTTACTACGAGCAGTACTTC.

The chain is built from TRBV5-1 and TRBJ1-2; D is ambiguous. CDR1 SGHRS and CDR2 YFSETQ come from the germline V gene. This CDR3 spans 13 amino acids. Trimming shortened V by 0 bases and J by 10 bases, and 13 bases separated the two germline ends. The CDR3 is CASSLEDGLHYTF. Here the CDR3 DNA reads TGCGCCAGCAGCTTGGAAGACGGACTACACTACACCTTC. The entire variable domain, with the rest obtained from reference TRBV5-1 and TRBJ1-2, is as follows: KAGVTQTPRYLIKTRGQQVTLSCSPISGHRSVSWYQQTPGQGLQFLFEYFSETQRNKGNFPGRFSGRQFSNSRSEMNVSTLELGDSALYLCASSLEDGLHYTFGSGTRLTVV.

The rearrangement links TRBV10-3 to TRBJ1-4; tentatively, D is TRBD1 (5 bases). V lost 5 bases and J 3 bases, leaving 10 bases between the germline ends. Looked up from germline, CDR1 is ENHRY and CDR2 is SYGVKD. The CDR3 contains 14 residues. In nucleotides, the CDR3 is TGTGCCATCAGTCCGGGGGGTCCTAATGAAAAACTGTTTTTT. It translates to CAISPGGPNEKLFF.

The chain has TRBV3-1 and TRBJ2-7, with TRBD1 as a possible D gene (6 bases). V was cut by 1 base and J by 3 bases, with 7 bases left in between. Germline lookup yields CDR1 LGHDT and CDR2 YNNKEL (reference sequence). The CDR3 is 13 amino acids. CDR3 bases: TGTGCCAGCAGCCAAGGGGGACACTACGAGCAGTACTTC. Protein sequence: CASSQGGHYEQYF.

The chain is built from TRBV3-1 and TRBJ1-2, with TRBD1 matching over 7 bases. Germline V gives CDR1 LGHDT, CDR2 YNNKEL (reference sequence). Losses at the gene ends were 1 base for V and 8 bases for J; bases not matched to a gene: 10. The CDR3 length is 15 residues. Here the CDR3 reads CASSQGGDREGGYTF. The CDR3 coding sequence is TGTGCCAGCAGCCAAGGTGGAGACAGGGAAGGAGGCTACACCTTC.

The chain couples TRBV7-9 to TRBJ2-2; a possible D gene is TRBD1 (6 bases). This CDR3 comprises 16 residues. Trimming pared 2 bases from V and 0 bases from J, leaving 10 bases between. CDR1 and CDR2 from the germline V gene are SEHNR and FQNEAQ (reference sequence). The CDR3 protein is CASSLSTGSNTGELFF. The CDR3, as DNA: TGTGCCAGCAGCTTATCGACAGGATCGAACACCGGGGAGCTGTTTTTT. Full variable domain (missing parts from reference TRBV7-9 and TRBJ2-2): DTGVSQNPRHKITKRGQNVTFRCDPISEHNRLYWYRQTLGQGPEFLTYFQNEAQLEKSRLLSDRFSAERPKGSFSTLEIQRTEQGDSAMYLCASSLSTGSNTGELFFGEGSRLTVL.

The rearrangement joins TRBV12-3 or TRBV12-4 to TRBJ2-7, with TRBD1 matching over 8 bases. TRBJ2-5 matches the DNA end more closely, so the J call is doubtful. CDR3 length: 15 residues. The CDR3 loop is CASSSSGGASETQYF. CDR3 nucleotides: TGTGCCAGTTCTTCCTCAGGGGGCGCGAGTGAGACCCAGTACTTC.